The 20 T cell receptor beta chains presented below share a single source sample, sequenced in a study of blood T cell repertoires in COVID-19. Libraries were prepared by immunoSEQ multiplex PCR; TCRdb keeps only in-frame clonotypes and omits some of them. Of around 200,000 clones in the sample, roughly 80% were seen once. Sequenced material: peripheral blood. The receptor source for this set is a woman of 80 years or more with acute or convalescent COVID-19.

Only one count was recorded for this clone. The chain couples TRBV4-1 to TRBJ2-1, with D maybe TRBD2 (6 bases). Trimming left V 1 base short and J 0 bases short, with 16 bases between. The CDR3 spans 18 residues. Germline assignment: CDR1 MGHRA and CDR2 YSYEKL. CDR3 nucleotides: TGCGCCAGCAGCCAAGTCGATTTAGGACTAAGCTCCTACAATGAGCAGTTCTTC. Amino acid sequence: CASSQVDLGLSSYNEQFF.

J is TRBJ2-7 and V is TRBV28; 7 bases are a match to TRBD1. From germline, CDR1 is MDHEN and CDR2 SYDVKM. J gave up 0 bases and V 6 bases, and 17 bases lay outside the gene matches. The CDR3 contains 18 residues. This chain's CDR3 is CASSPGQNFLLSSYEQYF. The CDR3 DNA sequence: TGTGCCAGCAGCCCGGGACAGAATTTCCTTTTAAGCTCCTACGAGCAGTACTTC. The full variable domain, completed using reference TRBV28 and TRBJ2-7, is DVKVTQSSRYLVKRTGEKVFLECVQDMDHENMFWYRQDPGLGLRLIYFSYDVKMKEKGDIPEGYSVSREKKERFSLILESASTNQTSMYLCASSPGQNFLLSSYEQYFGPGTRLTVT.

The chain joins TRBV7-9 to TRBJ1-2, with D perhaps matching TRBD1 (5 bases). Germline V lookup: CDR1 SEHNR, CDR2 FQNEAQ (reference sequence). The V gene lost 2 bases and the J gene lost 7 bases, with 14 bases spanning the gap. This CDR3 has 14 amino acids. The CDR3 reads CASSLQGWASGYTF. In DNA, the CDR3 is TGTGCCAGCAGCTTACAGGGTTGGGCTTCTGGCTACACCTTC.

The CDR3 loop reads CASSQDRVRVTEAFF. The DNA for the CDR3 is TGCGCCAGCAGCCAAGATCGGGTTCGGGTCACTGAAGCTTTCTTT. The rearrangement joins TRBV4-3 to TRBJ1-1; no clear D. The CDR3 totals 15 residues. V lost 0 bases to trimming and J lost 4 bases, with 12 bases between them. Germline loops: CDR1 LGHNA, CDR2 YSLEER.

This clone has a single count. The chain links TRBV9 to TRBJ1-3; D call uncertain. Per germline, CDR1 SGDLS and CDR2 YYNGEE. The ends were cut back, 3 bases at V and 6 bases at J, with 13 bases in the middle. The CDR3 has 14 residues. CDR3 in amino acids: CASSAGWLENTIYF. The CDR3 nucleotides read TGTGCCAGCAGCGCGGGATGGCTAGAAAACACCATATATTTT.

The chain recombines TRBV5-6 with TRBJ2-5; tentative D call: TRBD2 (6 bases). The CDR3 spans 17 residues. Germline V CDR1 and CDR2: SGHDT, YYEEEE. The V end lost 3 bases, the J end lost 1 base, and 19 bases lay between the germline ends. The CDR3 is CASSWEAVGSLQETQYF. The CDR3 DNA reads TGTGCCAGCAGCTGGGAGGCAGTGGGGTCCCTCCAAGAGACCCAGTACTTC.

The V call is TRBV29-1, the J call TRBJ2-3; maybe TRBD1 (5 bases). The CDR3 runs 15 residues. Trimming took off 5 bases at V and 0 bases at J, with 15 bases between the two ends. Germline V gene sequence: CDR1 SQVTM, CDR2 ANQGSEA. The DNA of the CDR3 is TGCAGCGTTAAGGCAACAGGTGCTAGCACAGATACGCAGTATTTT. It translates to CSVKATGASTDTQYF.

J is TRBJ2-1 and V is TRBV7-2, with 8 bases aligning to TRBD1. Germline assignment: CDR1 SGHTA and CDR2 FQGNSA. With V trimmed by 4 bases and J by 9 bases, 11 bases remained unmatched. CDR3 length equals 15 residues. The DNA of the CDR3 is TGTGCCAGCAGCTCGGACAGGGTAATACTCGGTGAGCAGTTCTTC. The encoded protein is CASSSDRVILGEQFF.

The V and J genes are TRBV13 and TRBJ2-3; TRBD2 matches at 15 bases. In germline, CDR1 is PRHDT, CDR2 FYEKMQ (reference sequence). The CDR3 consists of 19 residues. The trim removed 5 bases at V and 1 base at J, leaving 10 bases unmatched. CDR3 residues: CASSPWTSGRGAGTDTQYF. Written as DNA, the CDR3 is TGTGCCAGCAGCCCGTGGACTAGCGGGAGGGGGGCTGGCACAGATACGCAGTATTTT.

V usage is TRBV11-3 and J usage is TRBJ1-3; D gene uncertain. V was clipped by 1 base and J by 0 bases, with 7 bases between them. Per germline, CDR1 SGHNT and CDR2 YENEEA. CDR3 size: 15 residues. The CDR3 bases are TGTGCCAGCAGCTTAGGCGGAAACTCTGGAAACACCATATATTTT. It codes for CASSLGGNSGNTIYF. Supplemented by reference TRBV11-3 and TRBJ1-3, the full variable domain reads EAGVVQSPRYKIIEKKQPVAFWCNPISGHNTLYWYLQNLGQGPELLIRYENEEAVDDSQLPKDRFSAERLKGVDSTLKIQPAELGDSAVYLCASSLGGNSGNTIYFGEGSWLTVV.

The chain employs TRBV25-1 and TRBJ2-7, with 7 bases aligning to TRBD2. The CDR3 extends over 14 amino acids. V trimming: 3 bases; J trimming: 1 base; junction bases outside the gene matches: 3. CDR1 and CDR2 from the germline V gene are MGHDK and SYGVNS. The CDR3 loop is CASSDVGRSYEQYF. CDR3 nucleotides: TGTGCCAGCAGTGACGTCGGGAGGTCCTACGAGCAGTACTTC.

The chain joins TRBV28 to TRBJ2-5, with D hard to call. The CDR3 has 15 residues. Germline V gene lookup returns CDR1 MDHEN and CDR2 SYDVKM. V gave up 4 bases and J gave up 1 base, with 13 bases separating them. CDR3 nucleotides: TGTGCCAGCAGTTCACCTGCGCGTACCCAAGAGACCCAGTACTTC. It translates to CASSSPARTQETQYF.

The chain recombines TRBV5-1 with TRBJ2-2; TRBD1 is a possible D gene (5 bases). Germline lookup yields CDR1 SGHRS and CDR2 YFSETQ. CDR3 length: 15 amino acids. V lost 2 bases to trimming and J lost 1 base, with 9 bases between them. The CDR3 spells CASSFPTVNTGELFF. The CDR3 DNA is TGCGCCAGCAGCTTCCCGACAGTGAACACCGGGGAGCTGTTTTTT.

The rearrangement joins TRBV19 to TRBJ1-1, with D possibly matching TRBD1 (6 bases). CDR1 and CDR2 (germline): LNHDA, SQIVND (reference sequence). This CDR3 contains 13 residues. The germline V and J ends were trimmed by 5 bases and 9 bases, with 16 bases remaining between them. CDR3 in DNA: TGTGCCAGTAGTGCTCCCGGGACACATAAAGCTTTCTTT. Translation: CASSAPGTHKAFF. The entire variable domain, with the rest obtained from reference TRBV19 and TRBJ1-1, is as follows: DGGITQSPKYLFRKEGQNVTLSCEQNLNHDAMYWYRQDPGQGLRLIYYSQIVNDFQKGDIAEGYSVSREKKESFPLTVTSAQKNPTAFYLCASSAPGTHKAFFGQGTRLTVV.

This chain uses TRBV28 with TRBJ2-6; D is unresolved. Trimming shortened V by 2 bases and J by 1 base, and 9 bases separated the two germline ends. Germline lookup yields CDR1 MDHEN and CDR2 SYDVKM. The CDR3 spans 16 residues. CDR3 sequence: CASSLLGESGANVLTF. CDR3 nucleotide sequence: TGTGCCAGCAGTTTACTCGGTGAATCTGGGGCCAACGTCCTGACTTTC. Using reference TRBV28 and TRBJ2-6 for the parts outside the CDR3, the full variable domain is DVKVTQSSRYLVKRTGEKVFLECVQDMDHENMFWYRQDPGLGLRLIYFSYDVKMKEKGDIPEGYSVSREKKERFSLILESASTNQTSMYLCASSLLGESGANVLTFGAGSRLTVL.

The genes are TRBV6-2 or TRBV6-3 and TRBJ1-6; TRBD1 agrees at 8 bases. CDR1 and CDR2 (germline): MNHEY, SVGEGT. CDR3 length equals 16 residues. The trim removed 6 bases at V and 7 bases at J, leaving 11 bases unmatched. CDR3 bases: TGTGCCAGCAGCCCTCCACCGGGACAGGAAAATTCACCCCTCCACTTT. Protein product: CASSPPPGQENSPLHF.

A single count supports this clone. The V and J genes are TRBV11-2 and TRBJ2-7, with TRBD2 identical over 14 bases. The CDR3 runs to 15 residues. The ends lost 1 base at V and 4 bases at J; junction bases unmatched: 0. Looked up from germline, CDR1 is SGHAT and CDR2 is FQNNGV. CDR3 nucleotide sequence: TGTGCCAGCAGCTTAGGACTAGCGGGAGGGTACGAGCAGTACTTC. Protein: CASSLGLAGGYEQYF.

The rearrangement joins TRBV30 to TRBJ1-2; D is unclear. Trimming left V 1 base short and J 7 bases short, with 13 bases between. Germline loops: CDR1 GTSNPN, CDR2 SVGIG (reference sequence). The CDR3 runs 13 residues. In nucleotides, the CDR3 is TGTGCCTGGAGTGGCGGCCTCGACTTTGGCTACACCTTC. This sequence encodes CAWSGGLDFGYTF.

The rearrangement joins TRBV19 to TRBJ1-6, with D perhaps TRBD1 (5 bases). The V end was cut by 3 bases, the J end by 5 bases, with 11 bases between. Per the germline V gene, CDR1 is LNHDA and CDR2 is SQIVND (reference sequence). The CDR3 loop spans 15 amino acids. The CDR3 bases are TGTGCCAGTAGTATGTCGGACAACAATAATTCACCCCTCCACTTT. Residues: CASSMSDNNNSPLHF.

Here the CDR3 reads CASSLGLAGSYEQYF. CDR3 in DNA: TGTGCCAGCAGCTTAGGGCTAGCGGGAAGCTACGAGCAGTACTTC. The chain joins TRBV7-2 to TRBJ2-7; 9 bases are a match to TRBD2. V lost 1 base, J lost 3 bases, and 4 bases stayed unmatched. CDR1 is SGHTA and CDR2 is FQGNSA in the germline V gene. CDR3 length: 15 amino acids.